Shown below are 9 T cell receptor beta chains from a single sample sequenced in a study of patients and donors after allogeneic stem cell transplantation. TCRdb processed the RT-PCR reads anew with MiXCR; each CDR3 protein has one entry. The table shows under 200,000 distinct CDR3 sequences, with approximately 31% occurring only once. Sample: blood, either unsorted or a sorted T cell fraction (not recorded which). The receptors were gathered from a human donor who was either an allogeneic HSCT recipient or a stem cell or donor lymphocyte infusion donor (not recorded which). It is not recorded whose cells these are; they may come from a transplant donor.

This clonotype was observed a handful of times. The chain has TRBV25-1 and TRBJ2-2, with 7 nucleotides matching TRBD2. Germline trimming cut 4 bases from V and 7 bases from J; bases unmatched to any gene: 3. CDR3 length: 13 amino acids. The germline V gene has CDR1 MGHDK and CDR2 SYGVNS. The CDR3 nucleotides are TGTGCCAGCAGTGGGCGGGAGATCGGGGAGCTGTTTTTT. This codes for CASSGREIGELFF. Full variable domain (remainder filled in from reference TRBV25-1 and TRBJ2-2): EADIYQTPRYLVIGTGKKITLECSQTMGHDKMYWYQQDPGMELHLIHYSYGVNSTEKGDLSSESTVSRIRTEHFPLTLESARPSHTSQYLCASSGREIGELFFGEGSRLTVL.

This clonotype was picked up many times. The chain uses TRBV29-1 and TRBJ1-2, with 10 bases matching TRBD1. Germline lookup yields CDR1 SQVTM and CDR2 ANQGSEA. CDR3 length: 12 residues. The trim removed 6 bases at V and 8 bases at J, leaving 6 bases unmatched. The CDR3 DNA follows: TGCAGCGTCCGACAGGGGGCGCAGGGCTACACCTTC. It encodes CSVRQGAQGYTF.

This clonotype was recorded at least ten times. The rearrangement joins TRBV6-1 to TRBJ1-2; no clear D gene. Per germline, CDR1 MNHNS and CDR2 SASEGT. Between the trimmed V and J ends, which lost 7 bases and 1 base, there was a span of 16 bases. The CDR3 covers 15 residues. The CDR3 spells CASTHQWKNNYGYTF. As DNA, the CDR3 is TGTGCCAGCACGCATCAGTGGAAGAATAACTATGGCTACACCTTC.

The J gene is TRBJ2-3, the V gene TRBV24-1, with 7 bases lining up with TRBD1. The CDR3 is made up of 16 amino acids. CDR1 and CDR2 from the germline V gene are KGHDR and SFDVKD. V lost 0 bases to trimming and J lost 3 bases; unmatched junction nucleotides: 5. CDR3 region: CATSDLRGRGTDTQYF. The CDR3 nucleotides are TGTGCCACCAGTGATTTGCGGGGCAGGGGGACAGATACGCAGTATTTT.

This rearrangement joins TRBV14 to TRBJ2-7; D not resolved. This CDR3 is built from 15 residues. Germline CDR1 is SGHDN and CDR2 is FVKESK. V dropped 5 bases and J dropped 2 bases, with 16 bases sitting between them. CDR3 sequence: CASSTHVGPTYEQYF. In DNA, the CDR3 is TGTGCCAGCAGCACCCATGTCGGGCCGACCTACGAGCAGTACTTC.

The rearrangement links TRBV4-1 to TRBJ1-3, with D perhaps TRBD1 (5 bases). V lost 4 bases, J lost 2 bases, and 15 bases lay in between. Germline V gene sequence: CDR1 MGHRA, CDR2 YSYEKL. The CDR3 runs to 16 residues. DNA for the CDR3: TGCGCCAGCAGCCTACCCGGGGGAAGAGCTGGAAACACCATATATTTT. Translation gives CASSLPGGRAGNTIYF.

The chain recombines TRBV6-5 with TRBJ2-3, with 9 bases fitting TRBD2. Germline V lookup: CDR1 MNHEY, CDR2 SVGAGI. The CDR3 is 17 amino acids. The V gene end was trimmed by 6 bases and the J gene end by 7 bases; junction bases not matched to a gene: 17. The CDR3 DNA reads TGTGCCAGCAGCCGCTTAATAGGGCGGGAGGGCGCGAATACGCAGTATTTT. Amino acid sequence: CASSRLIGREGANTQYF.

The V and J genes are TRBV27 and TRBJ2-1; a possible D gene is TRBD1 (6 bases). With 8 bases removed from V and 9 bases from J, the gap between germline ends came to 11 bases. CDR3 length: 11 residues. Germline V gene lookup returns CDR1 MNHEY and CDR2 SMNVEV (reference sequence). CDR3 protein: CASCRGSEQFF. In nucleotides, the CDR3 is TGTGCCAGCTGCAGGGGATCTGAGCAGTTCTTC.

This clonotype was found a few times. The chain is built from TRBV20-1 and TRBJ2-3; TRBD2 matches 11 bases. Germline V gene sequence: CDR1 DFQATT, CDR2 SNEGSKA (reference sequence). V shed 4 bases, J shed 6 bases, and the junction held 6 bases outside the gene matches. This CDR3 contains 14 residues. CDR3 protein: CSATPGLAGDTQYF. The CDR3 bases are TGCAGTGCTACCCCCGGACTAGCGGGCGATACGCAGTATTTT.